This T cell receptor (beta chain) was captured in a study of blood T cell repertoires in COVID-19. Study details: The samples span acute and convalescent COVID-19 from the United States, Italy and Spain. From T cells, B-cell-depleted T cells, or PBMCs came the material, which was cDNA or gDNA.

Clones were read by immunoSEQ multiplex PCR, and TCRdb kept only the in-frame ones, dropping some. Seen here are about 190,000 clones, 70% to 90% observed once, and the top ten hold 5% to 7.5%. V lost 0 bases to trimming and J lost 3 bases, with 7 bases between them. The CDR3 covers 14 residues. Germline loops: CDR1 SGHDT, CDR2 YYEEEE. This chain connects TRBV5-6 to TRBJ2-1; the D gene is possibly TRBD2 (5 bases). The sequence derives from a woman aged 35 to 49 who had recovered from COVID-19. The source material was peripheral blood. The CDR3 spells CASSLVAYYNEQFF. The CDR3 DNA reads as TGTGCCAGCAGCTTGGTAGCGTACTACAATGAGCAGTTCTTC.